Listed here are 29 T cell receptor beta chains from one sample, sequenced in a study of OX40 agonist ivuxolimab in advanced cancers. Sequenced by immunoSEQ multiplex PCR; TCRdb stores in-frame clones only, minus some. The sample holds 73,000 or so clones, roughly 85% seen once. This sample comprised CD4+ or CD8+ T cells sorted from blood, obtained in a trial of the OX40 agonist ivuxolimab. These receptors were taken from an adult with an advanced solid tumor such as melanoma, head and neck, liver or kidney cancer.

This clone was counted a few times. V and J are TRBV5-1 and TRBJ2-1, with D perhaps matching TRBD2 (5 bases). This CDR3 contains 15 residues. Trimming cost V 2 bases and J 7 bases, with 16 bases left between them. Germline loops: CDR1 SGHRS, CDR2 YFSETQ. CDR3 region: CASSFSGSVLNEQFF. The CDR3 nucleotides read TGCGCCAGCAGCTTTTCGGGAAGTGTACTGAATGAGCAGTTCTTC.

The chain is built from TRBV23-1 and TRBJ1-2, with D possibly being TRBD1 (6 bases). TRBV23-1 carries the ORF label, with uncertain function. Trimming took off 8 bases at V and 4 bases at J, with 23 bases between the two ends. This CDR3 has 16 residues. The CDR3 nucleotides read TGCGCCAGCCGCCAATACTGGACACGGACAGTCTATGGCTACACCTTC. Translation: CASRQYWTRTVYGYTF.

The CDR3: CASRITAGTQETQYF. The CDR3 nucleotides are TGTGCCAGCAGAATCACAGCCGGGACACAAGAGACCCAGTACTTC. The gene calls are TRBV7-2 and TRBJ2-5, with D possibly matching TRBD1 (6 bases). Germline V CDR1 and CDR2: SGHTA, FQGNSA. The CDR3 is 15 amino acids. V was shortened by 6 bases and J by 2 bases, with 16 bases between the two germline ends.

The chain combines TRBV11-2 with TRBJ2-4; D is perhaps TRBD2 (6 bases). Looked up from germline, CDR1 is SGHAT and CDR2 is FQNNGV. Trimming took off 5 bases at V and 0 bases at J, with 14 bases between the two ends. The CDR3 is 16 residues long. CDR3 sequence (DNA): TGTGCCAGCAGCCGCGGGACTGCCTTAGCCAAAAACATTCAGTACTTC. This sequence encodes CASSRGTALAKNIQYF.

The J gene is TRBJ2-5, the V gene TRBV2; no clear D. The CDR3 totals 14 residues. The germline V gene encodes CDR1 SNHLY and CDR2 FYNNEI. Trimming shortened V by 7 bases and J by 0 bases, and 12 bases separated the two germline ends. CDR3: CASTLFQNQETQYF. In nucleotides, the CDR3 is TGTGCCAGCACCCTGTTCCAGAACCAAGAGACCCAGTACTTC.

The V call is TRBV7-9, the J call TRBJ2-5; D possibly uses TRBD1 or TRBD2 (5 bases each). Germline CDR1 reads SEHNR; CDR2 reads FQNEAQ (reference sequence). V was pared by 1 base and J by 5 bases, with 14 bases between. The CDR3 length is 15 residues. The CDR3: CASSLGSGLIETQYF. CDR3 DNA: TGTGCCAGCAGCTTAGGTTCGGGGCTGATCGAGACCCAGTACTTC.

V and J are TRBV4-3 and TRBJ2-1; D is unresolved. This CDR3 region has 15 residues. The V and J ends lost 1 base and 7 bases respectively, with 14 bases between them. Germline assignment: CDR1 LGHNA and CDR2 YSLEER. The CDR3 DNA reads TGCGCCAGCAGCCAAGCGGTGAGGCAACGAAATGAGCAGTTCTTC. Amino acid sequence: CASSQAVRQRNEQFF.

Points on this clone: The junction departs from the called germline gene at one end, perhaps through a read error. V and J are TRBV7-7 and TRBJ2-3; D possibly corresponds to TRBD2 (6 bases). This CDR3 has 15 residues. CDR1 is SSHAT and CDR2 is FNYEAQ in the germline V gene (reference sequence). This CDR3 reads CASSLGGDHTDTQYF. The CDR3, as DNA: TGTGCTAGCAGCTTGGGCGGGGATCACACAGATACGCAGTATTTT.

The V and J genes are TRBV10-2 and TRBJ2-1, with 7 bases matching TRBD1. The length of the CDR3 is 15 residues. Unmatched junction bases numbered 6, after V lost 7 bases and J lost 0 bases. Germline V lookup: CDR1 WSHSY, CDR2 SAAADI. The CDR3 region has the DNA TGCGCCAGCAAGACAGGGATAAGCTCCTACAATGAGCAGTTCTTC. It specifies CASKTGISSYNEQFF.

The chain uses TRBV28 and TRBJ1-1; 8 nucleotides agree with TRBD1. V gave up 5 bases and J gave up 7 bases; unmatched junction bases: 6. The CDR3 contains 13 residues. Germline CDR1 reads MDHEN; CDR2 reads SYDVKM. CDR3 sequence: CASSRRGLIEAFF. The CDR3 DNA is TGTGCCAGCAGTCGCAGGGGGCTCATTGAAGCTTTCTTT.

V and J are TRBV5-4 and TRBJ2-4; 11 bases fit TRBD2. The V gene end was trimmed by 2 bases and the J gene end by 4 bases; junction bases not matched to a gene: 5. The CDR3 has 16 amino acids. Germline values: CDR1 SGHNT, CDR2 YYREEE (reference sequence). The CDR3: CASSFYGTSGKNIQYF. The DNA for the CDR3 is TGTGCCAGCAGCTTCTACGGGACTAGCGGAAAAAACATTCAGTACTTC.

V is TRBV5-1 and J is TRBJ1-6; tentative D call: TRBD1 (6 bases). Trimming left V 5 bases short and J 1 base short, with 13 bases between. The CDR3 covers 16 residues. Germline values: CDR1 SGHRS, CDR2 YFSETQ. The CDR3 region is CASRLQGISYNSPLHF. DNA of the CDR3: TGCGCCAGCAGATTGCAGGGGATATCCTATAATTCACCCCTCCACTTT.

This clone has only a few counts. CDR3 in DNA: TGTGCCAGCAGCTTAGGGAGGACTAGCGGCGAGCAGTACTTC. Translating gives CASSLGRTSGEQYF. The rearrangement uses TRBV7-2 and TRBJ2-7; 10 bases line up with TRBD2. Germline-derived CDR1 and CDR2 are SGHTA and FQGNSA. With V trimmed by 1 base and J by 6 bases, 3 bases remained unmatched. The CDR3 extends over 14 amino acids. The entire variable domain, with the rest obtained from reference TRBV7-2 and TRBJ2-7, is as follows: GAGVSQSPSNKVTEKGKDVELRCDPISGHTALYWYRQSLGQGLEFLIYFQGNSAPDKSGLPSDRFSAERTGGSVSTLTIQRTQQEDSAVYLCASSLGRTSGEQYFGPGTRLTVT.

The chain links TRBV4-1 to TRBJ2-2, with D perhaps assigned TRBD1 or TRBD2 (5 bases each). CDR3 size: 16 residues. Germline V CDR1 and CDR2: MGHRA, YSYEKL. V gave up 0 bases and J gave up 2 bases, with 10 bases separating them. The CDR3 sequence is CASSQEPGTNTGELFF. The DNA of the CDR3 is TGCGCCAGCAGCCAAGAACCGGGGACCAACACCGGGGAGCTGTTTTTT.

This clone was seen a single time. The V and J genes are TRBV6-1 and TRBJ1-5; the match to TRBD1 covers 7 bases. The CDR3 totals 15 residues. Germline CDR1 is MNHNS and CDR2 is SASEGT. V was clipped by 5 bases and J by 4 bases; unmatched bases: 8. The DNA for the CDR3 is TGTGCCAGCAGTCAACCTGGGGGACAGAATCAGCCCCAGCATTTT. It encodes CASSQPGGQNQPQHF.

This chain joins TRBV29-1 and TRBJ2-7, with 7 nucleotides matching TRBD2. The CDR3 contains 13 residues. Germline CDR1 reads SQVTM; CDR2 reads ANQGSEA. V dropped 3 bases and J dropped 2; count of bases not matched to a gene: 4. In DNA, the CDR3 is TGCAGCGTTGAGTCTAGCGGAACCTACGAGCAGTACTTC. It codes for CSVESSGTYEQYF.

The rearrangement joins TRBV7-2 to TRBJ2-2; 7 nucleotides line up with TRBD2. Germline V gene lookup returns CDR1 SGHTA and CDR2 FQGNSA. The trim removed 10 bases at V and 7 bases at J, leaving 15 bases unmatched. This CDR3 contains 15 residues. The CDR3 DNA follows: TGTGCCACGGGGGTCCAGCGGGGTAACGTCGGGGAGCTGTTTTTT. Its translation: CATGVQRGNVGELFF. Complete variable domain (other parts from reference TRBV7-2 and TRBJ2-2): GAGVSQSPSNKVTEKGKDVELRCDPISGHTALYWYRQSLGQGLEFLIYFQGNSAPDKSGLPSDRFSAERTGGSVSTLTIQRTQQEDSAVYLCATGVQRGNVGELFFGEGSRLTVL.

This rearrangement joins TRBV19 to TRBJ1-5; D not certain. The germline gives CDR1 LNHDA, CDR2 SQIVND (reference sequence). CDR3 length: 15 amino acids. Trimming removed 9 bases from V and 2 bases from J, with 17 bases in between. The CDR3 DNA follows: TGTGCCAGCAGACTCCGAGCTTCGGGCAATCAGCCCCAGCATTTT. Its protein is CASRLRASGNQPQHF.

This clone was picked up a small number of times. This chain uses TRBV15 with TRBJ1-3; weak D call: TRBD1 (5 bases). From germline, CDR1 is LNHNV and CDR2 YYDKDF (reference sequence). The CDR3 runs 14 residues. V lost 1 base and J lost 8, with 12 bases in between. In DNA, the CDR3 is TGTGCCACCAGCAGAGGGGGGTCAGGCTACACCATATATTTT. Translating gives CATSRGGSGYTIYF. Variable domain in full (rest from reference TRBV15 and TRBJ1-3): DAMVIQNPRYQVTQFGKPVTLSCSQTLNHNVMYWYQQKSSQAPKLLFHYYDKDFNNEADTPDNFQSRRPNTSFCFLDIRSPGLGDTAMYLCATSRGGSGYTIYFGEGSWLTVV.

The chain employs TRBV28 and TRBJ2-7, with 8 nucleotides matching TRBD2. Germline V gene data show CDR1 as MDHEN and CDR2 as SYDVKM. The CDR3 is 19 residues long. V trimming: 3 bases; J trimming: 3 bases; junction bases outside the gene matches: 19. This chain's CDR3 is CASSFVVPSYREGRYEQYF. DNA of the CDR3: TGTGCCAGCAGTTTCGTAGTTCCATCGTACCGGGAGGGCCGCTACGAGCAGTACTTC.

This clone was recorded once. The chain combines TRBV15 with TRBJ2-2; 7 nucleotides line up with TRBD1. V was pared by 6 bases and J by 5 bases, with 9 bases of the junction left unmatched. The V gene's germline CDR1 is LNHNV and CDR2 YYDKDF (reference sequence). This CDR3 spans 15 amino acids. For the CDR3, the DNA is TGTGCCACCAGGAGTCCGGGACAGCCAACCGGGGAGCTGTTTTTT. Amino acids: CATRSPGQPTGELFF. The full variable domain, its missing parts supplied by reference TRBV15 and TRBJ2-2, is DAMVIQNPRYQVTQFGKPVTLSCSQTLNHNVMYWYQQKSSQAPKLLFHYYDKDFNNEADTPDNFQSRRPNTSFCFLDIRSPGLGDTAMYLCATRSPGQPTGELFFGEGSRLTVL.

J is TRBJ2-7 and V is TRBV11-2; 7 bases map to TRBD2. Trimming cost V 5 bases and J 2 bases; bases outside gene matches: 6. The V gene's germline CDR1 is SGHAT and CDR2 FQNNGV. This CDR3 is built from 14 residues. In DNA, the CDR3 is TGTGCCAGCAGCCCAGGACTAGTCCCCTACGAGCAGTACTTC. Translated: CASSPGLVPYEQYF.

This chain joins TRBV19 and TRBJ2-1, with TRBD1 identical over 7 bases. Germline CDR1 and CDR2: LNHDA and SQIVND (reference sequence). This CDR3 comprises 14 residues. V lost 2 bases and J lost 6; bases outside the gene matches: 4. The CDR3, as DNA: TGTGCCAGTAGTATACAACAGGGGAGCAATGAGCAGTTCTTC. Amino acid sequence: CASSIQQGSNEQFF.

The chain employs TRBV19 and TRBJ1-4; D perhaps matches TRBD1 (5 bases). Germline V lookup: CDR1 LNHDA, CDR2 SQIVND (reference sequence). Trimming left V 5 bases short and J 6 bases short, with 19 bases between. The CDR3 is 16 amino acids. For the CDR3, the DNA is TGTGCCAGTAGTGGACGGCAGGGATTTGACTATGAAAAACTGTTTTTT. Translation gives CASSGRQGFDYEKLFF.

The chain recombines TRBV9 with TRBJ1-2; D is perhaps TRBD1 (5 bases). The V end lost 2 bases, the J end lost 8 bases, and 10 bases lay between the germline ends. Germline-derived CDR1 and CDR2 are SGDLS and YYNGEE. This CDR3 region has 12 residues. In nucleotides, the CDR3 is TGTGCCAGCAGCGTCTCAGGGTGGGGCTACACCTTC. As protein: CASSVSGWGYTF. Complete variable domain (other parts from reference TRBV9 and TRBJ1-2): DSGVTQTPKHLITATGQRVTLRCSPRSGDLSVYWYQQSLDQGLQFLIQYYNGEERAKGNILERFSAQQFPDLHSELNLSSLELGDSALYFCASSVSGWGYTFGSGTRLTVV.

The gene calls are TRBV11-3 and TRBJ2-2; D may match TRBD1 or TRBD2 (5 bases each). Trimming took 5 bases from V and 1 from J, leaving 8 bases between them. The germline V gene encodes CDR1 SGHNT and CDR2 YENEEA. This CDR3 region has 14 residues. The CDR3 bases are TGTGCCAGCAGCCGGGACGGGAACACCGGGGAGCTGTTTTTT. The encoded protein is CASSRDGNTGELFF.

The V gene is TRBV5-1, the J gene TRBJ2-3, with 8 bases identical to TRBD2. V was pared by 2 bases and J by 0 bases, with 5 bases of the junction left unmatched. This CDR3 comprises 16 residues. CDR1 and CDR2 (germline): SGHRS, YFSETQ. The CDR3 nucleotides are TGCGCCAGCAGCTTACTTAGCGGGACTAGCACAGATACGCAGTATTTT. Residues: CASSLLSGTSTDTQYF.

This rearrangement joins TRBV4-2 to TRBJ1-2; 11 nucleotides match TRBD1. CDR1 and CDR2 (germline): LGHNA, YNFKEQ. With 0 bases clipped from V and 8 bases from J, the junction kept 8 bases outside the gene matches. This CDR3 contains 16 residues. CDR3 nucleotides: TGTGCCAGCAGCCAAGATGAGGTCGGACAGGGGGCAGGCTACACCTTC. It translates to CASSQDEVGQGAGYTF.

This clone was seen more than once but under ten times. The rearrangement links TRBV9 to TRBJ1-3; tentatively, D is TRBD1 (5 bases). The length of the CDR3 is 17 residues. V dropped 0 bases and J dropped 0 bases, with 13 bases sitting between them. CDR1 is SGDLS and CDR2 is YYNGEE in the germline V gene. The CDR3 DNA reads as TGTGCCAGCAGCGTAGTAGCGGGGCAGCACTCTGGAAACACCATATATTTT. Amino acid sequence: CASSVVAGQHSGNTIYF.